The next 2 T cell receptor beta chains were all read from a single sample in a study of shared clonotypes between healthy human individuals. The assay was immunoSEQ multiplex PCR, and TCRdb's table has in-frame clones only and misses some. The repertoire holds hundreds of thousands of clones, about three quarters seen once, with 10% to 15% in the top ten. The sample consisted of PBMCs. The receptors here all came from a woman between 35 and 50 years old in good health. Some clones in this sample may be carry-over from other donors' samples.

In regard to this clone: A much larger clone differs from this one at a single base, so this may be a read error. This sequence joins TRBV27 and TRBJ2-1, with a tentative D call TRBD2 (6 bases). CDR3 length equals 15 residues. Germline assignment: CDR1 MNHEY and CDR2 SMNVEV (reference sequence). Trimming cost V 2 bases and J 0 bases, with 8 bases left between them. Here the CDR3 DNA reads TGTGCCAGCAGTTTAGCGGGGAGCTCCTACAATGAGCAGTTCTTC. This gives the protein CASSLAGSSYNEQFF.

The chain links TRBV2 to TRBJ2-3, with D possibly TRBD2 on 5 matching bases. The CDR3 contains 14 residues. Looked up from germline, CDR1 is SNHLY and CDR2 is FYNNEI. Trimming left V 6 bases short and J 2 bases short, with 12 bases between. The CDR3: CASRLARDTDTQYF. The CDR3 DNA reads as TGTGCCAGCAGACTCGCCCGGGACACAGATACGCAGTATTTT.